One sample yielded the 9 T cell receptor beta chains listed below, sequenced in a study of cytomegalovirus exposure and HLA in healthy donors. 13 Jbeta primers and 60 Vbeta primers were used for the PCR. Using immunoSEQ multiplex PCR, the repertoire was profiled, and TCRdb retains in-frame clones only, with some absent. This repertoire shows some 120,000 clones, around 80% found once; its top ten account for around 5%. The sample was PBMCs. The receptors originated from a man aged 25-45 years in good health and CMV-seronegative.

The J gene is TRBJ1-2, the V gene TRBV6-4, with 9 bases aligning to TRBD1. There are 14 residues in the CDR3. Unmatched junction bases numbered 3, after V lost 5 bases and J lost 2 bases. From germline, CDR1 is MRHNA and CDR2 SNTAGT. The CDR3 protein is CASSRGTGNYGYTF. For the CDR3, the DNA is TGTGCCAGCAGTCGCGGGACAGGGAACTATGGCTACACCTTC.

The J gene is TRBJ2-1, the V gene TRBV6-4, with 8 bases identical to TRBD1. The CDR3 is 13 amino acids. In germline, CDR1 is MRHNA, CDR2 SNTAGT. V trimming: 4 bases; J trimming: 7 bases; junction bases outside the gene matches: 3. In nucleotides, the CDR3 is TGTGCCAGCAGTGCGCGGACAGGGAATGAGCAGTTCTTC. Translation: CASSARTGNEQFF.

CDR3 nucleotides: TGTGCCAGCAGCGTGGACAGGGGACATGGCTACACCTTC. This encodes CASSVDRGHGYTF. The genes are TRBV5-6 and TRBJ1-2; 9 positions agree with TRBD1. Trimming removed 4 bases from V and 6 bases from J; junction bases left unmatched: 4. The V gene's germline CDR1 is SGHDT and CDR2 YYEEEE. The CDR3 is made up of 13 amino acids.

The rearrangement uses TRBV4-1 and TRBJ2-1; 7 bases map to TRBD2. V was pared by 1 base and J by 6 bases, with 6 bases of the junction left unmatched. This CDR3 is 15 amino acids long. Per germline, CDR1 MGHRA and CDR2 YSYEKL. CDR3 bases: TGCGCCAGCAGCCAAGTGCGGGAGTGGGGCAATGAGCAGTTCTTC. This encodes CASSQVREWGNEQFF.

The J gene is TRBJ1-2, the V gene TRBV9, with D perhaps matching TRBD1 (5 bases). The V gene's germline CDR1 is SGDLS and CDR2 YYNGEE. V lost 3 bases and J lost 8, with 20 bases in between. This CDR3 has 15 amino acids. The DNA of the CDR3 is TGTGCCAGCAGCGAGGGGAACAGACTTTCCTCGGGCTACACCTTC. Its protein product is CASSEGNRLSSGYTF. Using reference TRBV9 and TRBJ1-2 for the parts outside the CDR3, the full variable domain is DSGVTQTPKHLITATGQRVTLRCSPRSGDLSVYWYQQSLDQGLQFLIQYYNGEERAKGNILERFSAQQFPDLHSELNLSSLELGDSALYFCASSEGNRLSSGYTFGSGTRLTVV.

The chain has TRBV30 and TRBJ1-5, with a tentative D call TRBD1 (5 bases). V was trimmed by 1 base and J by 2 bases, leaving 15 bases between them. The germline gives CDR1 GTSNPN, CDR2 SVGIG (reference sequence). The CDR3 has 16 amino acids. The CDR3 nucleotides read TGTGCCTGGAGTGCTTTATGGGGGGATGGCAATCAGCCCCAGCATTTT. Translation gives CAWSALWGDGNQPQHF.

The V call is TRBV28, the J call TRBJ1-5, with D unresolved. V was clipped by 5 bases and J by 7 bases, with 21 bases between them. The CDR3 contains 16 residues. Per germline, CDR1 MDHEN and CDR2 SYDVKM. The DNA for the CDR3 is TGTGCCAGCAGTGAACCTGGGAAATCCCGAGGGCAGCCCCAGCATTTT. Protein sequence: CASSEPGKSRGQPQHF.

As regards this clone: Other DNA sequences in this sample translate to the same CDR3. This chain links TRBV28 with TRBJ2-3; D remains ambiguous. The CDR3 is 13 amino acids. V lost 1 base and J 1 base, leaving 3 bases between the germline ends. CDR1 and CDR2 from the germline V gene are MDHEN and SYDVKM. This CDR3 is CASSLSGTDTQYF. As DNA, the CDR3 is TGTGCCAGCAGTTTATCAGGCACAGATACGCAGTATTTT.

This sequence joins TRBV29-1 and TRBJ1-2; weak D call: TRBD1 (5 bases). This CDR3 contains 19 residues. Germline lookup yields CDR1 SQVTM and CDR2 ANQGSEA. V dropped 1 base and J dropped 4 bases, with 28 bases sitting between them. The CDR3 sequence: CSVEARGGDKKVDGYGYTF. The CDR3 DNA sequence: TGCAGCGTTGAAGCCAGAGGAGGGGATAAGAAAGTCGATGGCTATGGCTACACCTTC.